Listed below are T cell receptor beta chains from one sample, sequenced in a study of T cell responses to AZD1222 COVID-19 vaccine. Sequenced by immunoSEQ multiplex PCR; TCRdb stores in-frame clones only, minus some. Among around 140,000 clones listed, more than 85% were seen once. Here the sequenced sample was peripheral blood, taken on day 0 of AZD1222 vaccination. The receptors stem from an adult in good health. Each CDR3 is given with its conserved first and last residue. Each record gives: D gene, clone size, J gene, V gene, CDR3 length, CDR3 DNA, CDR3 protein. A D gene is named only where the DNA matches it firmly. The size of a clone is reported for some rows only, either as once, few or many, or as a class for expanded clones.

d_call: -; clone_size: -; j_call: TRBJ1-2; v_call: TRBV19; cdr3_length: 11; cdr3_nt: TGTGCCAGTAGTATCAGGGAGAGCTACACCTTC; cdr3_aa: CASSIRESYTF
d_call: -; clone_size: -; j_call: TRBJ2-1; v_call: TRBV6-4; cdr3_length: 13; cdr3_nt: TGTGCCAGCAGTGTCAACTCCATCGGACTCCAGTTCTTC; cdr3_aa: CASSVNSIGLQFF
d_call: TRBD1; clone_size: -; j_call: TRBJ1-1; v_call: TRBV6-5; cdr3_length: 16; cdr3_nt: TGTGCCAGCAGTTACTACGGGACAGACCTTAACACTGAAGCTTTCTTT; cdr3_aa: CASSYYGTDLNTEAFF
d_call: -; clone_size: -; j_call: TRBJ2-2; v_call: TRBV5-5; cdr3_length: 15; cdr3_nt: TGTGCCAGCAGCTTGGTTGGAGGGATGGGTGGGGAGCTGTTTTTT; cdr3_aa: CASSLVGGMGGELFF
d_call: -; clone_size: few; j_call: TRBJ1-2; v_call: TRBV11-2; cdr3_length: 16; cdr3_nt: TGTGCCAGCAGCGGTGACATTGGGGCGCTGAACTATGGCTACACCTTC; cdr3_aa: CASSGDIGALNYGYTF
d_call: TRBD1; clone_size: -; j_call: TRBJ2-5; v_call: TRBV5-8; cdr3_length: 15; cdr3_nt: TGTGCCAGCAGCTCCGGGACAGGGGTGCAAGAGACCCAGTACTTC; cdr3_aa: CASSSGTGVQETQYF
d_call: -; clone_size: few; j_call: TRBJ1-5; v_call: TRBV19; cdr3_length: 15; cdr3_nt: TGTGCCAGTAGGATAGGGCAGGGATTGTATCAGCCCCAGCATTTT; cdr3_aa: CASRIGQGLYQPQHF
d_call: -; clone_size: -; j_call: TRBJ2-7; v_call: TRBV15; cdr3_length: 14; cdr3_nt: TGTGCCACCAGCAGAGATACCGAGGGGTACGAGCAGTACTTC; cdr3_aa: CATSRDTEGYEQYF
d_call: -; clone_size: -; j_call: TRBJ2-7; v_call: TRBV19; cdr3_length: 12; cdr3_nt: TGTGCCAGTAGTCTCGGGACAAAAGAGCAGTACTTC; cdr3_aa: CASSLGTKEQYF
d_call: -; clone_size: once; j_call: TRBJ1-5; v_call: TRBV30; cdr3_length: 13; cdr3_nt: TGTGCCTGGAGTGTACAAGGCGATCAGCCCCAGCATTTT; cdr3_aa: CAWSVQGDQPQHF
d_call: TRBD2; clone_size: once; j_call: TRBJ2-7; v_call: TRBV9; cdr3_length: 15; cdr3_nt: TGTGCCAGCAGCGTAGTTCCGGGAGGGCAGGGGGAGCAGTACTTC; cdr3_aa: CASSVVPGGQGEQYF
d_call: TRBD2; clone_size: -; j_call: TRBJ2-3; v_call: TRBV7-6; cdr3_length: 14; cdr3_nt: TGTGCCAGCAGCGCCCGCGGGGGGAGAGATACGCAGTATTTT; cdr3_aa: CASSARGGRDTQYF
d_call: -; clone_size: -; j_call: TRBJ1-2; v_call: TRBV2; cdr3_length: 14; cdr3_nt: TGTGCCAGCAGTCCTGACAGCTCAAGCCGAGGCTACACCTTC; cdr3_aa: CASSPDSSSRGYTF
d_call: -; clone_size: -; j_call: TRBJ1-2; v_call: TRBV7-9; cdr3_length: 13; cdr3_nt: TGTGCCAGCAGCTCTGGGGGGGGCTCTGGCTACACCTTC; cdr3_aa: CASSSGGGSGYTF
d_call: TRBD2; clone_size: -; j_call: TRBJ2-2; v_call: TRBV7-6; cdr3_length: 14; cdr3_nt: TGTGCCAGCCACCCGGTCGGCGGGAGGGGGGAGCTGTTTTTT; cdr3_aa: CASHPVGGRGELFF
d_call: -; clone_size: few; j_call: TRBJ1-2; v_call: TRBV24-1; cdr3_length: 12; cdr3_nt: TGTGCCACCAGTGATTTCTCCTATGGCTACACCTTC; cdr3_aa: CATSDFSYGYTF
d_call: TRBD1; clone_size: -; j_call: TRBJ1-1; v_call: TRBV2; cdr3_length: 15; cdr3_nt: TGTGCCAGCGGCGACGACAGGGATCTTAACACTGAAGCTTTCTTT; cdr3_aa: CASGDDRDLNTEAFF
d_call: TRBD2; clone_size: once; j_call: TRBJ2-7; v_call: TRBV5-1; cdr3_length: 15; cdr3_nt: TGCGCCAGCAGCTATACTAGCGGAGAATTCTACGAGCAGTACTTC; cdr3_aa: CASSYTSGEFYEQYF
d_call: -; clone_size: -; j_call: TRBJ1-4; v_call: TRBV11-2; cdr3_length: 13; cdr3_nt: TGTGCCAGCAGTCCCGAACGGGATGAAAAACTGTTTTTT; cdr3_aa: CASSPERDEKLFF
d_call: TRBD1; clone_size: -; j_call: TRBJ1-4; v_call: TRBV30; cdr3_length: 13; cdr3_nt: TGTGCCTGGAGGGGGACAGGTCCTGAAAAACTGTTTTTT; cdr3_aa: CAWRGTGPEKLFF
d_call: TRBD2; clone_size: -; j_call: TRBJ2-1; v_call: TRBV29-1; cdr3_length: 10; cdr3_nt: TGCAGCGTTGAAGGCGGGAGGTGGTTCTTC; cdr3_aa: CSVEGGRWFF
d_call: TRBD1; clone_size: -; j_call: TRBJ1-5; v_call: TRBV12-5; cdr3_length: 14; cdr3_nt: TGTGCTAGTGGTCCGGGACAGGGTCGGCAGCCCCAGCATTTT; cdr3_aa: CASGPGQGRQPQHF
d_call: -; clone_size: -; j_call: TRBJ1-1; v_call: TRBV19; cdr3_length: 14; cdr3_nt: TGTGCCAGTATCGCGACATTATTCGGGACTGAAGCTTTCTTT; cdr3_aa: CASIATLFGTEAFF
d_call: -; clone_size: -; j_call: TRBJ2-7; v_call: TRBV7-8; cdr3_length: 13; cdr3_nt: TGTGCCAGCAGCCCCGATTTCTCCTACGAGCAGTACTTC; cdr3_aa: CASSPDFSYEQYF
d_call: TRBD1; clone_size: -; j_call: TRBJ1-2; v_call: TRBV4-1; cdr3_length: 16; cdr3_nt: TGCGCCAGCAGCCAAGATATGGGGACAGGGAACTATGGCTACACCTTC; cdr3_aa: CASSQDMGTGNYGYTF
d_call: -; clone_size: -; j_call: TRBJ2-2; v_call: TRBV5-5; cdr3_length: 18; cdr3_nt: TGTGCCAGCAGCTCTACATTCCTTTTCCGAGGGGGCACCGGGGAGCTGTTTTTT; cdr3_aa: CASSSTFLFRGGTGELFF
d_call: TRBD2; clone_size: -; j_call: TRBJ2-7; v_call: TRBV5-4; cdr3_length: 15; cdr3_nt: TGTGCCAGCAGCCCCCTAGCGGGAGGGGCCTACGAGCAGTACTTC; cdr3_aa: CASSPLAGGAYEQYF
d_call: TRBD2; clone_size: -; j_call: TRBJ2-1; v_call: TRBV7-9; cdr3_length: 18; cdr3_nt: TGTGCCAGCAGAAGCGGGTACCAAGCGGGGAGCTCCTACAATGAGCAGTTCTTC; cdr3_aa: CASRSGYQAGSSYNEQFF
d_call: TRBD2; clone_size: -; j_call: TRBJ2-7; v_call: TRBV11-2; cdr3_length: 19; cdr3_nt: TGTGCCAGCAGCTTTCCGGGTGGGAGCGGGGGGACGCTCTCCTACGAGCAGTACTTC; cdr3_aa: CASSFPGGSGGTLSYEQYF
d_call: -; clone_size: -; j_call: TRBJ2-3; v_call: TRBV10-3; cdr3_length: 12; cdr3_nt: TGTGCCATCAAACAGTCGGCAGATACGCAGTATTTT; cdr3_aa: CAIKQSADTQYF
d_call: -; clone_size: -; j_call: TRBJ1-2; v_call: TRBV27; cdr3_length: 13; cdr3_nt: TGTGCCAGCAGTTTCTCAGCTAACTATGGCTACACCTTC; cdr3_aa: CASSFSANYGYTF
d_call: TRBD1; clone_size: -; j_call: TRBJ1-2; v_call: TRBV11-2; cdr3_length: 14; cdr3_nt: TGTGCCAGCAGCTTAGAGGCAGGGGGCTATGGCTACACCTTC; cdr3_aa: CASSLEAGGYGYTF
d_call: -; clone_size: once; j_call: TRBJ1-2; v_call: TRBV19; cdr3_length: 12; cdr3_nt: TGTGCCATACGATTGGTTGGCTATGGCTACACCTTC; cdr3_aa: CAIRLVGYGYTF
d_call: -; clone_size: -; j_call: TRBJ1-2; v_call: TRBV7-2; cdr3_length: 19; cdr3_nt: TGTGCCAGCAGCCAAAGACGGGTGTTGGGGCTTTCGCGTCCCTATGGCTACACCTTC; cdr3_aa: CASSQRRVLGLSRPYGYTF
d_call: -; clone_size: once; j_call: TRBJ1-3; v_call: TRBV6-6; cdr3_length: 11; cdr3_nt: TGTGCCACCACAGGTTTAGACACCATATATTTT; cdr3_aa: CATTGLDTIYF
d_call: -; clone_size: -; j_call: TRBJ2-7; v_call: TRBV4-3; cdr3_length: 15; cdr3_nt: TGCGCCAGCAGCCGGGACGGGGCGGCCGCCTACGAGCAGTACTTC; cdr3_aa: CASSRDGAAAYEQYF
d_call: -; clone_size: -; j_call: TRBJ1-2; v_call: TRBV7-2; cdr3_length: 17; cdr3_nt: TGTGCCAGCGGACGTCCGCTCAGACAGCTCCTCGTCTATGGCTACACCTTC; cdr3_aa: CASGRPLRQLLVYGYTF
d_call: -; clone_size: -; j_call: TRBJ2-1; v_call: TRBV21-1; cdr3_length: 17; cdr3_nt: TGTGCCAGCATTAAAGGGCCAGGGACCCGTTTATACAATGAGCAGTTCTTC; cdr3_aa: CASIKGPGTRLYNEQFF
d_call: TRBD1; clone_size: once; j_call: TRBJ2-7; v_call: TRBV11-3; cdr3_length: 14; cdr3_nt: TGTGCCAGCAGCATGAGACAGGGACCCTACGAGCAGTACTTC; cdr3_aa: CASSMRQGPYEQYF
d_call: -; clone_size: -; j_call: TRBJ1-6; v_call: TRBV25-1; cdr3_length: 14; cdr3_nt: TGTGCCAGCAAGCCGACAGCCTATAATTCACCCCTCCACTTT; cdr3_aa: CASKPTAYNSPLHF
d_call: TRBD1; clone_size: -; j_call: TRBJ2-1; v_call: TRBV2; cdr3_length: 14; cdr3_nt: TGTGCCAGCAATGGACAGGGTTCCTACAATGAGCAGTTCTTC; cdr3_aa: CASNGQGSYNEQFF
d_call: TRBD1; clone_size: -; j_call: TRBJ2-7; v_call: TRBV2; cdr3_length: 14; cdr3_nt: TGTGCCAGCAACCCCCAGGGGGACTCCTACGAGCAGTACTTC; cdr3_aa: CASNPQGDSYEQYF
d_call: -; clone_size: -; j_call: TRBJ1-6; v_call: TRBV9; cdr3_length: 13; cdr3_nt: TGTGCCAGCAGCGTAGAGACAACTTCACCCCTCCACTTT; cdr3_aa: CASSVETTSPLHF
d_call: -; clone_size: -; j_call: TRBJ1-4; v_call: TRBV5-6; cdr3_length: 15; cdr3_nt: TGTGCCAGCAGCGACGGGACTGCAACTAATGAAAAACTGTTTTTT; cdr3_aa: CASSDGTATNEKLFF
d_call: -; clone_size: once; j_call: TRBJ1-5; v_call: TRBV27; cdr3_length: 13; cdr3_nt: TGTGCCAGCAGTTTACTGGGGGAGCAGCCCCAGCATTTT; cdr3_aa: CASSLLGEQPQHF
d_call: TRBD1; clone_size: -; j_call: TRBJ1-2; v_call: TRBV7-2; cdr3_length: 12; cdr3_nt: TGTGCCATCCTCAGGGGGGACTATGGCTACACCTTC; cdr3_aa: CAILRGDYGYTF
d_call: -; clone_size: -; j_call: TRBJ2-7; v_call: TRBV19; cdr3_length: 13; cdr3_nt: TGTGCCAGTAGGTTTTTGGACAGCTACGAGCAGTACTTC; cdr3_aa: CASRFLDSYEQYF
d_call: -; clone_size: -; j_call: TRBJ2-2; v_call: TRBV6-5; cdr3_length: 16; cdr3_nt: TGTGCCAGCAGTTACTCCGTAGGACGGGTCACCGGGGAGCTGTTTTTT; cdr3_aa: CASSYSVGRVTGELFF
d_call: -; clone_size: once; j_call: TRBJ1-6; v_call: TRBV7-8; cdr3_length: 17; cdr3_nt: TGTGCCAGCAGCTTAGAACACCGGGGTACTGATAATTCACCCCTCCACTTT; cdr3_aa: CASSLEHRGTDNSPLHF